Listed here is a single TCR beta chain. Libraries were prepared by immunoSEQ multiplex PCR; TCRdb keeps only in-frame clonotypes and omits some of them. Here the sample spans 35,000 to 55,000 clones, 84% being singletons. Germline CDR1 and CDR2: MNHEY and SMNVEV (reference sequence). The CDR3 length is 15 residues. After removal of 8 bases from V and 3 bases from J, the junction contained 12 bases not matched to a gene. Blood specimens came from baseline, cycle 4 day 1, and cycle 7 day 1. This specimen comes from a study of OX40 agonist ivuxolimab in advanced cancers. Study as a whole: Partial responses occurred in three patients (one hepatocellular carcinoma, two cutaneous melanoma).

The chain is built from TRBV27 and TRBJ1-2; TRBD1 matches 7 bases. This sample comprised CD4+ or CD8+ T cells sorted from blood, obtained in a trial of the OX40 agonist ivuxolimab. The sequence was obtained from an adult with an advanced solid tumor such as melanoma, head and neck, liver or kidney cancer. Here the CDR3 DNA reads TGTGCCAGCGGGTACGAGGGGGCCACGTACTATGGCTACACCTTC. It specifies CASGYEGATYYGYTF.